This TCR beta chain was sequenced in a study of blood T cell repertoires in COVID-19. The overall study: Sites across the United States, Italy and Spain contributed samples from acute and convalescent COVID-19.

Germline lookup yields CDR1 LGHDT and CDR2 YNNKEL (reference sequence). The germline V and J ends were trimmed by 0 bases and 5 bases, with 7 bases remaining between them. The length of the CDR3 is 13 residues. The method was immunoSEQ multiplex PCR; TCRdb's version includes in-frame clones alone and lacks a portion of them. The table lists roughly 47,000 clones, roughly nine tenths of them singletons, with 15% to 18% in the top ten. Material for sequencing was peripheral blood. The sequence was obtained from a man aged 70-80 years with active COVID-19. The V and J genes are TRBV3-1 (or the pseudogene TRBV3-2) and TRBJ1-1; unclear D gene. CDR3 region: CASSQDGQTEAFF. The CDR3 coding sequence is TGTGCCAGCAGCCAAGATGGTCAGACTGAAGCTTTCTTT.